Below, 9 T cell receptor beta chains from the same sample are listed, as sequenced in a study of T cells in Graves' hyperthyroidism and ophthalmopathy. RNA transcripts served as the template for amplifying TCR beta CDR3 regions. HTBI primers were employed in a first-round RT-PCR of the TCR CDR3. TCRdb called the multiplex PCR reads again in MiXCR, with one record for every CDR3 protein. The table records hundreds of thousands of distinct CDR3 sequences, about a sixth of them present only once. Sample: blood. The receptors stem from a man aged 40-49 years with Graves' hyperthyroidism.

The sample holds a few counts of this clonotype. One end of the junction is discordant with germline, which a read error may explain. The CDR3 here is CACSIGQVGMSYEQYF. The CDR3 DNA follows: TGTGCCTGTAGTATAGGACAGGTGGGGATGTCCTACGAGCAGTACTTC. The gene calls are TRBV19 and TRBJ2-7; 7 positions agree with TRBD1. The CDR3 extends over 16 amino acids. From germline, CDR1 is LNHDA and CDR2 SQIVND (reference sequence).

On this clonotype itself: A much larger clone sits a single nucleotide away, making a read error possible. This chain joins TRBV14 and TRBJ2-1; TRBD2 aligns across 7 bases. The CDR3 spans 15 residues. Germline V gene data show CDR1 as SGHDN and CDR2 as FVKESK. V dropped 4 bases and J dropped 2; count of bases not matched to a gene: 5. CDR3 DNA: TGTGCCAGCAGCCGCGTGGGGGGGGCCTACAATGAGCAGTTCTTC. Residues: CASSRVGGAYNEQFF.

The rearrangement uses TRBV14 and TRBJ1-4, with 9 bases that match TRBD1. The length of the CDR3 is 16 residues. Trimming took 4 bases from V and 7 from J; bases not matched to a gene: 10. CDR1 SGHDN and CDR2 FVKESK come from the germline V gene. CDR3 DNA: TGTGCCAGCAGCCCACCGGGGGACAGGGCTTCTGAAAAACTGTTTTTT. It yields the protein CASSPPGDRASEKLFF.

The sample holds a few counts of this clonotype. V usage is TRBV27 and J usage is TRBJ2-7; weak D call: TRBD1 (7 bases). V lost 2 bases, J lost 0 bases, and 11 bases lay in between. The CDR3 is made up of 15 amino acids. Germline CDR1 is MNHEY and CDR2 is SMNVEV (reference sequence). Here the CDR3 DNA reads TGTGCCAGCAGTTTACGCGGGACAGACTCCTACGAGCAGTACTTC. Its translation: CASSLRGTDSYEQYF.

This clonotype has at least ten counts. This sequence joins TRBV11-1 and TRBJ2-2, with 8 positions matching TRBD2. CDR1 and CDR2 (germline): SGHAT, FQDESV (reference sequence). This CDR3 has 17 residues. Trimming removed 5 bases from V and 3 bases from J; junction bases left unmatched: 11. CDR3 in amino acids: CASSRSLSGGDTGELFF. CDR3 nucleotide sequence: TGTGCCAGCAGCCGCTCCCTCAGCGGGGGTGACACCGGGGAGCTGTTTTTT.

The sample holds many counts of this clonotype. J is TRBJ2-7 and V is TRBV30; a weak D match, TRBD2 (5 bases). Germline CDR1 reads GTSNPN; CDR2 reads SVGIG (reference sequence). V shed 5 bases and J shed 0 bases, with 14 bases lying between them. The CDR3 length is 14 residues. The CDR3 nucleotides are TGTGCCTGGGGGATAGGAGCGGACTCCTACGAGCAGTACTTC. Encoded protein: CAWGIGADSYEQYF.

The table lists this clonotype with many counts. The rearrangement links TRBV19 to TRBJ2-1; D uncertain. The CDR3 runs to 15 residues. CDR1 and CDR2 (germline): LNHDA, SQIVND (reference sequence). The ends were cut back, 1 base at V and 5 bases at J, with 12 bases in the middle. The CDR3 DNA reads TGTGCCAGTAGTATAGGCACCGCGATTGACAATGAGCAGTTCTTC. This sequence encodes CASSIGTAIDNEQFF.

The sample holds many counts of this clonotype. The J gene is TRBJ2-1, the V gene TRBV7-3; the match to TRBD2 covers 15 bases. Unmatched junction bases numbered 1, after V lost 3 bases and J lost 7 bases. This CDR3 spans 15 amino acids. Per the germline V gene, CDR1 is SGHTA and CDR2 is FQGTGA. CDR3 in DNA: TGTGCCAGCAGCTTGGGACTAGCGGGGGGTAATGAGCAGTTCTTC. Protein sequence: CASSLGLAGGNEQFF. The full variable domain, its missing parts supplied by reference TRBV7-3 and TRBJ2-1, is GAGVSQTPSNKVTEKGKYVELRCDPISGHTALYWYRQSLGQGPEFLIYFQGTGAADDSGLPNDRFFAVRPEGSVSTLKIQRTERGDSAVYLCASSLGLAGGNEQFFGPGTRLTVL.

This clonotype was counted many times. The rearrangement uses TRBV15 and TRBJ2-4; possibly TRBD2 for D (5 bases). From germline, CDR1 is LNHNV and CDR2 YYDKDF (reference sequence). The V end lost 3 bases, the J end lost 7 bases, and 10 bases lay between the germline ends. The CDR3 spans 13 residues. CDR3 bases: TGTGCCACCAGCAGGGACTCGGGTAACATTCAGTACTTC. This encodes CATSRDSGNIQYF.